This entry lists 18 T cell receptor beta chains sequenced from one sample in a study of graft-versus-host responses after intestinal transplantation. The data were produced by immunoSEQ multiplex PCR, yet TCRdb's version contains in-frame clones alone and is incomplete. The sample has some 45,000 clones, just under 95% seen once. The sequencing used PBMCs, collected approximately 360 days after intestinal transplant. The source of these receptors is a human patient who received an intestinal transplant, so some T cells may come from the graft donor.

This chain uses TRBV2 with TRBJ1-4; tentative D call: TRBD1 (6 bases). The CDR3 runs 13 residues. Trimming stripped 10 bases from V and 4 bases from J, with 13 bases between. Germline CDR1 reads SNHLY; CDR2 reads FYNNEI. This chain's CDR3 is CATQRGGNEKLFF. CDR3 nucleotide sequence: TGTGCCACCCAGAGAGGGGGTAATGAAAAACTGTTTTTT.

V and J are TRBV7-3 and TRBJ2-2; D perhaps matches TRBD2 (5 bases). Per germline, CDR1 SGHTA and CDR2 FQGTGA. V was cut by 6 bases and J by 1 base, with 12 bases left in between. The CDR3 consists of 15 residues. CDR3 residues: CASSRLTGNTGELFF. CDR3 coding DNA: TGTGCCAGCAGTAGACTAACGGGGAACACCGGGGAGCTGTTTTTT.

The chain carries TRBV27 and TRBJ2-7, with 7 bases fitting TRBD2. CDR1 is MNHEY, CDR2 SMNVEV, per germline (reference sequence). The trim removed 6 bases at V and 0 bases at J, leaving 5 bases unmatched. The CDR3 is 14 residues long. The CDR3 region is CASRLAWGSYEQYF. CDR3 sequence (DNA): TGTGCCAGCAGACTAGCGTGGGGCTCCTACGAGCAGTACTTC.

CDR3 residues: CASSIDGHQPQHF. DNA for the CDR3: TGTGCCAGTAGTATAGACGGGCATCAGCCCCAGCATTTT. This chain uses TRBV19 with TRBJ1-5; no clear D. The CDR3 length is 13 residues. Trimming stripped 0 bases from V and 5 bases from J, with 5 bases between. Germline V lookup: CDR1 LNHDA, CDR2 SQIVND (reference sequence). The complete variable domain, with remaining parts taken from reference TRBV19 and TRBJ1-5, reads DGGITQSPKYLFRKEGQNVTLSCEQNLNHDAMYWYRQDPGQGLRLIYYSQIVNDFQKGDIAEGYSVSREKKESFPLTVTSAQKNPTAFYLCASSIDGHQPQHFGDGTRLSIL.

The rearrangement links TRBV19 to TRBJ2-7, with 7 bases fitting TRBD1. J gave up 0 bases and V 5 bases, and 7 bases lay outside the gene matches. The CDR3 totals 15 residues. Germline V lookup: CDR1 LNHDA, CDR2 SQIVND (reference sequence). This CDR3 is CASSPQGDGSYEQYF. The CDR3 DNA sequence: TGTGCCAGTAGTCCTCAGGGGGACGGCTCCTACGAGCAGTACTTC.

V gene TRBV5-1 combines with J gene TRBJ2-3; the match to TRBD2 covers 7 bases. Germline CDR1 SGHRS, CDR2 YFSETQ. The V segment lost 0 bases and the J segment 2 bases; nucleotides outside the gene matches: 6. The CDR3 covers 16 residues. The CDR3 spells CASSLEGRGYTDTQYF. The CDR3 region has the DNA TGCGCCAGCAGCTTGGAGGGGAGGGGATACACAGATACGCAGTATTTT.

This sequence joins TRBV14 and TRBJ2-1, with D maybe TRBD2 (5 bases). The germline V and J ends were trimmed by 1 base and 8 bases, with 15 bases remaining between them. Germline V gene data show CDR1 as SGHDN and CDR2 as FVKESK. The CDR3 totals 15 residues. The CDR3 nucleotides are TGTGCCAGCAGCCAAGTAGGTAGCGCTGTTGATGAGCAGTTCTTC. This translates into CASSQVGSAVDEQFF.

The CDR3 here is CSVATAGSSGQYF. The DNA of the CDR3 is TGCAGCGTTGCGACAGCAGGGTCCTCCGGGCAGTACTTC. The chain joins TRBV29-1 to TRBJ2-7, with D tentatively TRBD1 (5 bases). The CDR3 has 13 amino acids. V lost 4 bases and J 9 bases, leaving 19 bases between the germline ends. The germline CDR1 and CDR2 sequences are SQVTM and ANQGSEA.

The chain employs TRBV18 and TRBJ1-2; 9 positions agree with TRBD1. The CDR3 extends over 14 amino acids. J was trimmed by 3 bases and V by 4 bases; bases with no gene match: 3. Looked up from germline, CDR1 is KGHSH and CDR2 is LQKENI. DNA of the CDR3: TGTGCCAGCTCACGGGACAGGGAAGACTATGGCTACACCTTC. Encoded protein: CASSRDREDYGYTF.

The V and J genes are TRBV7-9 and TRBJ2-5; D gene uncertain. The length of the CDR3 is 12 residues. Trimming cost V 5 bases and J 5 bases, with 9 bases left between them. Germline V lookup: CDR1 SEHNR, CDR2 FQNEAQ (reference sequence). The CDR3 sequence is CASSPISETQYF. Written as DNA, the CDR3 is TGTGCCAGCAGCCCCATTTCGGAGACCCAGTACTTC. Combining the CDR3 with reference TRBV7-9 and TRBJ2-5 gives the whole variable domain DTGVSQNPRHKITKRGQNVTFRCDPISEHNRLYWYRQTLGQGPEFLTYFQNEAQLEKSRLLSDRFSAERPKGSFSTLEIQRTEQGDSAMYLCASSPISETQYFGPGTRLLVL.

V and J are TRBV10-3 and TRBJ2-5; 9 positions match TRBD1. There are 13 residues in the CDR3. V lost 10 bases and J lost 9; bases outside the gene matches: 12. Germline V gives CDR1 ENHRY, CDR2 SYGVKD. CDR3 protein: CARYRGQMEAQYF. CDR3 in DNA: TGTGCCAGGTACAGGGGGCAGATGGAGGCCCAGTACTTC.

The chain employs TRBV6-5 and TRBJ2-7; tentatively, D is TRBD2 (6 bases). The CDR3 has 13 residues. Germline CDR1 is MNHEY and CDR2 is SVGAGI. V was shortened by 10 bases and J by 4 bases, with 17 bases between the two germline ends. CDR3 DNA: TGTGCCATCCGGCGGGGCGCTGGTTACGAGCAGTACTTC. Amino acid sequence: CAIRRGAGYEQYF.

This clone was picked up one time. This chain links TRBV10-3 with TRBJ2-1; a possible D gene is TRBD2 (6 bases). CDR1 ENHRY and CDR2 SYGVKD come from the germline V gene. CDR3 length: 14 amino acids. V lost 0 bases and J lost 6, with 9 bases in between. The CDR3 DNA reads as TGTGCCATCAGTGAGTCCCTCGGGGGCAATGAGCAGTTCTTC. Protein sequence: CAISESLGGNEQFF.

This sequence joins TRBV5-1 and TRBJ2-7, with 10 bases aligning to TRBD1. The V gene's germline CDR1 is SGHRS and CDR2 YFSETQ. This CDR3 is built from 16 residues. J lost 5 bases, V lost 3 bases, and 11 bases had no gene match. CDR3 in amino acids: CASSWNRDRGRNEQYF. The CDR3 DNA reads as TGCGCCAGCAGCTGGAACCGGGACAGGGGACGCAACGAGCAGTACTTC. The variable domain in full, with the rest retrieved from reference TRBV5-1 and TRBJ2-7, is KAGVTQTPRYLIKTRGQQVTLSCSPISGHRSVSWYQQTPGQGLQFLFEYFSETQRNKGNFPGRFSGRQFSNSRSEMNVSTLELGDSALYLCASSWNRDRGRNEQYFGPGTRLTVT.

This clone occurred a few times. This chain links TRBV19 with TRBJ2-4, with 9 positions matching TRBD1. The trim removed 5 bases at V and 0 bases at J, leaving 17 bases unmatched. The CDR3 contains 20 residues. Germline CDR1 is LNHDA and CDR2 is SQIVND (reference sequence). DNA for the CDR3: TGTGCCAGTAGTGCGCGGGACAGGGCTTATGGAGCCTTAGCCAAAAACATTCAGTACTTC. Its protein is CASSARDRAYGALAKNIQYF. The full variable domain, in which reference TRBV19 and TRBJ2-4 provide the parts outside the CDR3, is DGGITQSPKYLFRKEGQNVTLSCEQNLNHDAMYWYRQDPGQGLRLIYYSQIVNDFQKGDIAEGYSVSREKKESFPLTVTSAQKNPTAFYLCASSARDRAYGALAKNIQYFGAGTRLSVL.

V gene TRBV29-1 combines with J gene TRBJ1-1; TRBD1 is a possible D gene (5 bases). Looked up from germline, CDR1 is SQVTM and CDR2 is ANQGSEA. This CDR3 has 14 residues. Trimming pared 4 bases from V and 1 base from J, leaving 13 bases between. The CDR3 region is CSVAYRLANTEAFF. Here the CDR3 DNA reads TGCAGCGTTGCATACAGGTTGGCGAACACTGAAGCTTTCTTT.

V is TRBV6-1 and J is TRBJ1-1, with D hard to call. The germline V gene has CDR1 MNHNS and CDR2 SASEGT. The CDR3 has 11 residues. Trimming took 5 bases from V and 11 from J, leaving 12 bases between them. The CDR3 bases are TGTGCCAGCAGTTATGGCTGGATGGCTTTCTTT. Translation: CASSYGWMAFF.

Only a few counts were recorded for this clone. This rearrangement joins TRBV6-5 to TRBJ1-4; D is unclear. The CDR3 sequence is 15 residues long. V was shortened by 0 bases and J by 3 bases, with 8 bases between the two germline ends. Germline V CDR1 and CDR2: MNHEY, SVGAGI. CDR3 protein: CASSYSWPSNEKLFF. The CDR3 DNA reads TGTGCCAGCAGTTACTCTTGGCCCTCTAATGAAAAACTGTTTTTT.